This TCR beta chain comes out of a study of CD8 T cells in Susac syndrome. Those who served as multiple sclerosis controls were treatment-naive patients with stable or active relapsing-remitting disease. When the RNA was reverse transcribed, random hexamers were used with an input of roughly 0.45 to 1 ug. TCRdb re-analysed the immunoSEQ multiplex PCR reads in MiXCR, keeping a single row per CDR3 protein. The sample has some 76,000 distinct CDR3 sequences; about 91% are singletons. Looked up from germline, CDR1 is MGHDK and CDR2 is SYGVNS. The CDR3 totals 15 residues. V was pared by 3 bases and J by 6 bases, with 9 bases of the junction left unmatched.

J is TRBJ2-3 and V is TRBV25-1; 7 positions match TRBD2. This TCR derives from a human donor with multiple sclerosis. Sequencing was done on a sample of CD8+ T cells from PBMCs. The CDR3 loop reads CASSDPSGDEDTQYF. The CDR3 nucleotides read TGTGCCAGCAGTGACCCTAGCGGTGATGAGGATACGCAGTATTTT.